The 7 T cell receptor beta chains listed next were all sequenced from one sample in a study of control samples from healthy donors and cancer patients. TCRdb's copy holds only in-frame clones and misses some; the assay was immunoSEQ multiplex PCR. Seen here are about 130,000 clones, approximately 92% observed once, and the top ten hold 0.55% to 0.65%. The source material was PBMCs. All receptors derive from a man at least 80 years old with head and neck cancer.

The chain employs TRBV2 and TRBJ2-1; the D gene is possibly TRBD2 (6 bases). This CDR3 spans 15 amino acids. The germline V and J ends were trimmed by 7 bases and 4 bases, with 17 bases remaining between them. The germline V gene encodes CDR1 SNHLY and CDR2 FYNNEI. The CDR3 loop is CASIYGAGSYNEQFF. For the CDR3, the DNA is TGTGCCAGCATTTACGGGGCGGGGTCTTACAATGAGCAGTTCTTC.

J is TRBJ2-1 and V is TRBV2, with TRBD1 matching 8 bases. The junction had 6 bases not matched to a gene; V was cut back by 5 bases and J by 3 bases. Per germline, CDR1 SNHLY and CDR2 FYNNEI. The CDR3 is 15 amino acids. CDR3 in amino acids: CASSTDRAYYNEQFF. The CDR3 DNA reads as TGTGCCAGCAGTACGGACAGGGCTTACTACAATGAGCAGTTCTTC.

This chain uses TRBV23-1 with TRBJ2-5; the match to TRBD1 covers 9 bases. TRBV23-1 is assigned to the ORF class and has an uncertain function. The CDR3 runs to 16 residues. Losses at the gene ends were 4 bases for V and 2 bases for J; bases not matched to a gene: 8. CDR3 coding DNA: TGCGCCAGCAGTCTTGGACAGGGGATAGGACAAGAGACCCAGTACTTC. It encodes CASSLGQGIGQETQYF.

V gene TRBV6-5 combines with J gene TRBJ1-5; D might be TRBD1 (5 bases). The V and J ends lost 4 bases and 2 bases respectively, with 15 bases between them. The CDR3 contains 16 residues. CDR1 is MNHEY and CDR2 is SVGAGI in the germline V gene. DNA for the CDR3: TGTGCCAGCAGTTCTGAACCAGGGACCCGCAATCAGCCCCAGCATTTT. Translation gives CASSSEPGTRNQPQHF.

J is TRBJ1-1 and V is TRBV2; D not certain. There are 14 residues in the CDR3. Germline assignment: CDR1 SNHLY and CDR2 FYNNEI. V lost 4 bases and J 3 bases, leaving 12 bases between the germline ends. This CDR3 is CASSVGGSHTEAFF. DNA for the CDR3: TGTGCCAGCAGTGTTGGAGGGAGCCACACTGAAGCTTTCTTT.

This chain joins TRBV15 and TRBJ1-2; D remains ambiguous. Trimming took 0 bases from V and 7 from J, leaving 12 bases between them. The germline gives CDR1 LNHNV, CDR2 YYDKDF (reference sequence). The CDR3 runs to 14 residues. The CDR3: CATSRDRGSSGYTF. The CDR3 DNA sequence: TGTGCCACCAGCAGAGATCGGGGAAGCTCTGGCTACACCTTC.

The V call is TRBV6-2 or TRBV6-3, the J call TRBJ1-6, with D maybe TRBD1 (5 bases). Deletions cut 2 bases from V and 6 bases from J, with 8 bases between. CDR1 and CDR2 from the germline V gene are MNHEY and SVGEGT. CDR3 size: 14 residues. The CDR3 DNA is TGTGCCAGCAGTTACACAGGCCTTAATTCACCCCTCCACTTT. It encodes CASSYTGLNSPLHF.